This record covers a single T cell receptor (beta chain). The sample belongs to a study of blood T cell repertoires in COVID-19. The CDR3 length is 14 residues. Trimming removed 4 bases at V and 8 bases at J, with 12 bases between. Germline CDR1 MNHEY, CDR2 SVGAGI. Clones were read by immunoSEQ multiplex PCR, and TCRdb kept only the in-frame ones, dropping some. The sample yields hundreds of thousands of clones, approximately 90% seen once. The sample consisted of peripheral blood. This TCR was sampled from a man aged 35 to 55 with acute or convalescent COVID-19. This chain connects TRBV6-5 to TRBJ1-6; maybe TRBD1 (5 bases). CDR3 DNA: TGTGCCAGCAGTTCCCGACAGCGTTATTCACCCCTCCACTTT. Its protein is CASSSRQRYSPLHF.